These T cell receptor beta chains were read from a single sample in a study of T cell changes during pregnancy in multiple sclerosis. The assay was immunoSEQ multiplex PCR, and TCRdb's table has in-frame clones only and misses some. The profile shows tens of thousands of clones, approximately 95% of them singletons. The sample in question was peripheral blood, obtained in the second trimester of pregnancy. These receptors all stem from a female donor in good health, enrolled as a control in a pregnancy study. The CDR3 runs from the conserved cysteine through the conserved F or W. The D gene is left open where the match is weak. Where a row states a size, it is once, few, many or the class of an expanded clone; other rows omit it.

TRBJ2-7 . once TRBV11-2 TGTGCCAGCAGCTTAGCGGGAAGGGACGAGCAGTACTTC CASSLAGRDEQYF
TRBJ2-7 . few TRBV27 TGTGCCAGCAGCCTTGACAGCTCCTACGAGCAGTACTTC CASSLDSSYEQYF
TRBJ2-3 . . TRBV7-7 TGTGCTAGCAGCGAAGGCGTAGCCCTAACAGATACGCAGTATTTT CASSEGVALTDTQYF
TRBJ2-1 TRBD2 . TRBV5-1 TGCGCCAGCAGCTTAGGGGCGGGGGGATCCTACAATGAGCAGTTCTTC CASSLGAGGSYNEQFF
TRBJ2-1 TRBD2 . TRBV30 TGTGCCTGGAGCCTGGGACTAGGGGCCCGCGATGAGCAGTTCTTC CAWSLGLGARDEQFF
TRBJ1-3 . . TRBV2 TGTGCCAGCTTCACAGGGTCCGGAAACACCATATATTTT CASFTGSGNTIYF
TRBJ1-4 . . TRBV7-9 TGTGCCAGCAGCTTAATGGGACAAGCTAATGAAAAACTGTTTTTT CASSLMGQANEKLFF
TRBJ2-7 . once TRBV6-1 TGTGCCAGCACCTCCGCGGACATTGGTAGAGAGCAGTACTTC CASTSADIGREQYF
TRBJ2-2 . . TRBV5-4 TGTGCCAGCAGCGGAGGCGGGACGATCACCGGGGAGCTGTTTTTT CASSGGGTITGELFF
TRBJ2-5 . . TRBV2 TGTGCCAGCAGCTCTCAACAGCAACAAGAGACCCAGTACTTC CASSSQQQQETQYF
TRBJ1-5 . . TRBV15 TGTGCCACCAGCAGAGATGGGGACATTGGCGGCAATCAGCCCCAGCATTTT CATSRDGDIGGNQPQHF
TRBJ2-3 TRBD1 . TRBV15 TGTGCCACCAGCCGCCGACAGGGGGCAGATACGCAGTATTTT CATSRRQGADTQYF
TRBJ1-1 . . TRBV28 TGTGCCAGCAGATCCTGGGGGCTGGCCACTGAAGCTTTCTTT CASRSWGLATEAFF
TRBJ1-5 . . TRBV28 TGTGCCAGCAGTCTAATACACGGCGGGGGATCCCGTTATAGCAATCAGCCCCAGCATTTT CASSLIHGGGSRYSNQPQHF
TRBJ2-2 TRBD1 . TRBV6-6 TGTGCCAGCAGCACAGGGGCGGACGGGGAGCTGTTTTTT CASSTGADGELFF
TRBJ2-3 TRBD1 . TRBV28 TGTGCCAGCAGTCGACAGGGTGCAGATACGCAGTATTTT CASSRQGADTQYF
TRBJ2-5 TRBD2 once TRBV18 TGTGCCAGCTCAAGACGGGGACTAGCGGTTTCCCAAGAGACCCAGTACTTC CASSRRGLAVSQETQYF
TRBJ2-5 . once TRBV6-5 TGTGCCAGCAGTTACGGTGCGGCGCAACAAGAGACCCAGTACTTC CASSYGAAQQETQYF
TRBJ1-5 . . TRBV7-2 TGTGCCAGCAGCTTAGATCGCCGGACTCACCCCCAGCATTTT CASSLDRRTHPQHF
TRBJ2-2 TRBD1 . TRBV28 TGTGCCATCGCCAATACCGGGACAGGGGTTCCCGGGGAGCTGTTTTTT CAIANTGTGVPGELFF
TRBJ2-3 . . TRBV5-1 TGCGCCAGCAGCTCGGTAATCACAGATACGCAGTATTTT CASSSVITDTQYF
TRBJ1-2 . . TRBV5-4 TGTGCCAGCCCTCACCGGACTCCGTGGAACTATGGCTACACCTTC CASPHRTPWNYGYTF
TRBJ2-7 TRBD2 . TRBV7-2 TGTGCCAGCAGCTCGCTGACGGGAGGCCCCCCGTACGAGCAGTACTTC CASSSLTGGPPYEQYF
TRBJ2-5 . . TRBV28 TGTGCCAGCGTTGCTGCACAGCTTCTACAAGAGACCCAGTACTTC CASVAAQLLQETQYF
TRBJ2-4 TRBD2 . TRBV4-2 TGTGCCAGCAGCCAAGAGGCGCAGCGGGAGCGCCCGTTGGCAGCCAAAAACATTCAGTACTTC CASSQEAQRERPLAAKNIQYF
TRBJ2-6 TRBD1 . TRBV6-5 TGTGCCAGCAGGACAGGGATGTCTGGGGCCAACGTCCTGACTTTC CASRTGMSGANVLTF
TRBJ1-2 TRBD1 . TRBV5-4 TGTGCCAGCAGCTTGGCCGGGACAGGAGCCTATGGCTACACCTTC CASSLAGTGAYGYTF
TRBJ2-5 TRBD2 . TRBV28 TGTGCCAGCAGCGGAAGATATCTAGCGGGCCAAGAGACCCAGTACTTC CASSGRYLAGQETQYF
TRBJ1-1 TRBD1 . TRBV28 TGTGCCAGCAGCCTAACAGGGGGAGCTTTCTTT CASSLTGGAFF
TRBJ2-7 . . TRBV6-1 TGTGCCAGCAGTGACCGAGACAGGAGCCCTTACTACGAGCAGTACTTC CASSDRDRSPYYEQYF
TRBJ2-7 TRBD1 . TRBV18 TGTGCCAGCTCACCACCGGGTCCAGGGGGCCACGAGCAGTACTTC CASSPPGPGGHEQYF
TRBJ1-5 TRBD1 . TRBV2 TGTGCCAGCGGGCCTGGCAGGGGGAATCAGCCCCAGCATTTT CASGPGRGNQPQHF
TRBJ2-3 TRBD2 . TRBV4-1 TGCGCCAGCAGCCAATCTCGGCGGGAGCGGGCAGATACGCAGTATTTT CASSQSRRERADTQYF
TRBJ2-2 . . TRBV28 TGTGCCAGCAGGTACACCCGCAGGGCGAACACCGGGGAGCTGTTTTTT CASRYTRRANTGELFF
TRBJ1-3 . . TRBV7-6 TGTGCCAGCAGCTTAATGGGGAGCCGGGAGGGAAACACCATATATTTT CASSLMGSREGNTIYF
TRBJ1-2 . . TRBV28 TGTGCCAGCAGGACAGGTTATGGCTACACCTTC CASRTGYGYTF
TRBJ2-5 . . TRBV15 TGTGCCACCAGCAGAGGGGGGAGCAGGGGCCGGGAGACCCAGTACTTC CATSRGGSRGRETQYF
TRBJ2-3 TRBD2 . TRBV7-2 TGTGCCAGCTCTGGAGCGGGAGCGGGAACAGATACGCAGTATTTT CASSGAGAGTDTQYF
TRBJ2-1 . . TRBV13 TGTGCCAGCAGCCCCGGGGGAGTGGCTAATGAGCAGTTCTTC CASSPGGVANEQFF
TRBJ1-2 TRBD1 . TRBV19 TGTGCCAGTAGTATTATCCAGGGGGCGCTTGGCTATGGCTACACCTTC CASSIIQGALGYGYTF
TRBJ2-1 TRBD2 . TRBV5-1 TGCGCCAGCAGCCCAGACTCCGGACTAGCGGGAGGCGAGCAGTTCTTC CASSPDSGLAGGEQFF
TRBJ1-2 . few TRBV4-1 TGCGCCAGCAGCCAAGACCCGAGCATAAACTATGGCTACACCTTC CASSQDPSINYGYTF
TRBJ1-1 . few TRBV5-5 TGTGCCAGCAGCTTCTCTCTCACTGAAGCTTTCTTT CASSFSLTEAFF
TRBJ2-1 TRBD2 . TRBV5-6 TGTGCCAGCAGCTTGGGGGGACTAGCGGGAGCATCGCGCGATGAGCAGTTCTTC CASSLGGLAGASRDEQFF
TRBJ2-3 . . TRBV5-1 TGCGCCAGCAGCTGGGGGGTGTCAGGGCCAGATACGCAGTATTTT CASSWGVSGPDTQYF
TRBJ2-1 TRBD1 . TRBV25-1 TGTGCCAGCAGTGCATCCGGGACAGGGAACTACAATGAGCAGTTCTTC CASSASGTGNYNEQFF
TRBJ1-2 TRBD1 . TRBV28 TGTGCCAGCAGTGGCCGGGACAGGGGGGGGTATGGCTACACCTTC CASSGRDRGGYGYTF
TRBJ2-2 . . TRBV12-5 TGTGCTAGTGGTTTGGTATGGCGGGAGAACACCGGGGAGCTGTTTTTT CASGLVWRENTGELFF
TRBJ1-3 . . TRBV9 TGTGCCAGCAGGAGTGGAAACACCATATATTTT CASRSGNTIYF
TRBJ1-2 TRBD1 . TRBV28 TGTGCCAGCAGTTTAGAACCCGGGGACAGCGCGACTTTC CASSLEPGDSATF
TRBJ1-1 . . TRBV28 TGTGCCAGCAGTTCGGGGGGCTTGAACACTGAAGCTTTCTTT CASSSGGLNTEAFF
TRBJ2-7 . . TRBV9 TGTGCCAGCAGCGACCGGGGGCAGTACTTC CASSDRGQYF
TRBJ2-3 . . TRBV2 TGTGCCAGCAGTGTGGTTAGCGCTCCCACAGATACGCAGTATTTT CASSVVSAPTDTQYF